This T cell receptor (beta chain) emerged from a study of cytomegalovirus exposure and HLA in healthy donors. The overall study: Genetic ancestry analysis placed around four fifths of the 410 or so donors that were genotyped in the Caucasian-associated cluster. Study-level findings and limits: It was confirmed in vitro that a few of the CMV-associated chains were specific for CMV antigens.

Of note for this clone: Its antigen is still unknown.

PCR employed 60 Vbeta and 13 Jbeta primers. The assay was immunoSEQ multiplex PCR, and TCRdb's table has in-frame clones only and misses some. This table has about 180,000 clones, about four fifths appearing once. The CDR3 runs to 13 residues. Trimming removed 2 bases from V and 4 bases from J, with 8 bases in between. The germline V gene encodes CDR1 SEHNR and CDR2 FQNEAQ (reference sequence). The source material was PBMCs. J is TRBJ2-5 and V is TRBV7-9; D is ambiguous. The clonotype comes from a male donor in good health and CMV-seronegative. The CDR3 DNA is TGTGCCAGCAGCTTACTAGGTGGAGAGACCCAGTACTTC. Protein sequence: CASSLLGGETQYF.